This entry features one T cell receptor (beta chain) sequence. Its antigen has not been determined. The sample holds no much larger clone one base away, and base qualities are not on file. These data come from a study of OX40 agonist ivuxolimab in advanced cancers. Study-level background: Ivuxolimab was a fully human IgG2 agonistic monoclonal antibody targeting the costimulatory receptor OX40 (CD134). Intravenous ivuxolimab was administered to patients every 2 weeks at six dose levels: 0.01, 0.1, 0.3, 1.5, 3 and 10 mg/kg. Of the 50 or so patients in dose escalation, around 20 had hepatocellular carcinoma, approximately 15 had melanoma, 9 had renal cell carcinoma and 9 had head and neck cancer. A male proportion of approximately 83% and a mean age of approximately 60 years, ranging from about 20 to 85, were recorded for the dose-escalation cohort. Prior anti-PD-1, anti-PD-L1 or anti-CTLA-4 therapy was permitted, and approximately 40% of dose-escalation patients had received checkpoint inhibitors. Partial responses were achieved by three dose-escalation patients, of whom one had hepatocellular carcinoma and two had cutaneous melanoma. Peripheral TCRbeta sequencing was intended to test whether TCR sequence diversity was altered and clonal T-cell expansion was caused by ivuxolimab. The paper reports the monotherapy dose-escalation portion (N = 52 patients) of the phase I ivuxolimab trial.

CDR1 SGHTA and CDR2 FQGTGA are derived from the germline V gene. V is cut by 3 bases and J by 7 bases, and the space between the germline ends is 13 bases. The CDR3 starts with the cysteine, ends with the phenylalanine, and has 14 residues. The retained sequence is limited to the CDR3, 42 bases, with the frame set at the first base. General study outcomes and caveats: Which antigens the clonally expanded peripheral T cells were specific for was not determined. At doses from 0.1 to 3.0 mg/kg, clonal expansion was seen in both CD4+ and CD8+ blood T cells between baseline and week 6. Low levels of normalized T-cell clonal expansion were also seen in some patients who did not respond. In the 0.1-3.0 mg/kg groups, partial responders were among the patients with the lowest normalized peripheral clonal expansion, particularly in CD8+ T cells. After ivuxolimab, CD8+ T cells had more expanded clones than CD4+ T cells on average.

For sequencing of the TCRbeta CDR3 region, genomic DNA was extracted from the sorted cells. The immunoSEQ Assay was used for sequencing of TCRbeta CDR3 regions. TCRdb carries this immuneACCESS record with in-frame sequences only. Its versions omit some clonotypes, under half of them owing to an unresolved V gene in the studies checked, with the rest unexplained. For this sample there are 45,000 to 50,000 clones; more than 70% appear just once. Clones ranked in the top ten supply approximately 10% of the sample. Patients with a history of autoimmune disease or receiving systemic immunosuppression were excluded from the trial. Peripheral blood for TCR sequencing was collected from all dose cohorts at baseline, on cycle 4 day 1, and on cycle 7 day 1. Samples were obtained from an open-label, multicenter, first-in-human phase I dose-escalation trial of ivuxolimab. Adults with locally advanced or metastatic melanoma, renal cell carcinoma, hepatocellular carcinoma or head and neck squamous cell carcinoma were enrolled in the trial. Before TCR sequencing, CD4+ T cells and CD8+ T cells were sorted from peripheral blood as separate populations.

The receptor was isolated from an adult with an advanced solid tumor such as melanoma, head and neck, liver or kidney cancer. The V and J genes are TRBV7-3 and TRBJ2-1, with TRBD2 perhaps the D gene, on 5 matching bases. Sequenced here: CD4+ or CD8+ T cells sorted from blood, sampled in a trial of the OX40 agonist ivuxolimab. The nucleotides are TGTGCCAGCAGCTTGTCCCATAGCGTTAATGAGCAGTTCTTC. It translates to CASSLSHSVNEQFF.